This is a list of T cell receptor beta chains from one sample in a study of neoadjuvant anti-PD-1 for oral cavity cancer. Profiling relied on immunoSEQ multiplex PCR, and the TCRdb table lists in-frame clones only, not all of them. The sample gives about 14,000 clones, around 57% of which show up once; 2% to 3% is in the top ten. Sample: PBMCs, taken before nivolumab (anti-PD-1) treatment. The source of these receptors is a person aged 35 to 85 with oral cavity squamous cell carcinoma. Each CDR3 is given with its conserved first and last residue. The D gene is left open where the match is weak. Expanded clones are given a class, and other clones once, few, many or no size at all.

V gene,D gene,clone size,J gene,CDR3 protein,CDR3 DNA
TRBV7-8,TRBD1,.,TRBJ1-4,CASSLKDREHEKLFF,TGTGCCAGCAGCTTAAAAGACAGGGAACACGAAAAACTGTTTTTT
TRBV19,TRBD1,.,TRBJ1-1,CASNPRQGAGTEAFF,TGTGCCAGTAACCCTCGACAGGGGGCAGGAACTGAAGCTTTCTTT
TRBV5-4,TRBD2,.,TRBJ2-5,CASSLGQIAGGNLETQYF,TGTGCCAGCAGCTTGGGGCAAATAGCGGGAGGCAACCTAGAGACCCAGTACTTC
TRBV29-1,.,.,TRBJ2-7,CSVEGQTPGYEQYF,TGCAGCGTGGAGGGACAGACCCCGGGGTACGAGCAGTACTTC
TRBV7-8,TRBD2,few,TRBJ2-1,CASSLGAGVYNEQFF,TGTGCCAGCAGCTTGGGAGCGGGAGTGTACAATGAGCAGTTCTTC
TRBV28,TRBD1,few,TRBJ1-2,CATFGWGQNYYGYTF,TGTGCCACCTTCGGTTGGGGACAGAACTACTATGGCTACACCTTC
TRBV7-2,TRBD1,.,TRBJ2-1,CASSLNRDRGVYAYNEQFF,TGTGCCAGCAGCTTAAACCGGGACAGGGGCGTTTACGCCTACAATGAGCAGTTCTTC
TRBV6-4,TRBD1,.,TRBJ2-1,CASKPTGFLNNEQFF,TGTGCCAGCAAACCGACAGGGTTCCTAAACAATGAGCAGTTCTTC
TRBV9,TRBD2,.,TRBJ2-5,CASSVAGGLQETQYF,TGTGCCAGCAGCGTAGCGGGGGGGCTACAGGAGACCCAGTACTTC
TRBV4-1,.,.,TRBJ1-2,CASSQQETVNYGYTF,TGCGCCAGCAGCCAACAAGAGACAGTTAACTATGGCTACACCTTC
TRBV2,.,.,TRBJ1-1,CASNQGADTEAFF,TGTGCCAGCAACCAAGGGGCTGATACTGAAGCTTTCTTT
TRBV5-1,TRBD1,.,TRBJ2-1,CASSPDRGDNEQFF,TGCGCCAGCAGCCCGGACAGGGGGGACAATGAGCAGTTCTTC
TRBV27,TRBD1,.,TRBJ1-2,CASMDRGQSGYTF,TGTGCCAGCATGGACAGGGGGCAGAGTGGCTACACCTTC
TRBV29-1,.,few,TRBJ2-3,CSVDDGSTDTQYF,TGCAGCGTTGACGACGGATCTACAGATACGCAGTATTTT
TRBV11-2,.,.,TRBJ2-5,CASSPRRGLETQYF,TGTGCCAGCAGCCCTAGAAGGGGGTTAGAGACCCAGTACTTC
TRBV5-6,.,.,TRBJ1-1,CASSLVGFTEAFF,TGTGCCAGCAGCTTGGTAGGGTTCACTGAAGCTTTCTTT
TRBV9,.,few,TRBJ1-3,CASSVGAGLSGNTIYF,TGTGCCAGCAGCGTAGGCGCAGGTCTCTCTGGAAACACCATATATTTT
TRBV30,.,.,TRBJ1-2,CAWSSGRNYGYTF,TGTGCCTGGAGTTCGGGGCGGAACTATGGCTACACCTTC
TRBV6-1,.,.,TRBJ1-5,CASSEAFDQPQHF,TGTGCCAGCAGTGAAGCCTTCGATCAGCCCCAGCATTTT
TRBV7-2,.,few,TRBJ1-1,CASSPGHGHTEAFF,TGTGCCAGCAGCCCCGGACACGGACACACTGAAGCTTTCTTT
TRBV4-1,TRBD2,.,TRBJ2-3,CASSRKETVAGNTDTQYF,TGCGCCAGCAGCCGAAAAGAGACGGTAGCGGGTAACACAGATACGCAGTATTTT
TRBV18,TRBD2,.,TRBJ2-1,CASSLHPAGGDNEQFF,TGTGCCAGCTCACTTCACCCAGCGGGAGGGGACAATGAGCAGTTCTTC
TRBV7-3,TRBD2,few,TRBJ2-5,CASSPQLAVQETQYF,TGTGCCAGCAGCCCCCAACTAGCGGTCCAAGAGACCCAGTACTTC
TRBV11-2,.,.,TRBJ2-2,CASSFSGTGELFF,TGTGCCAGCAGCTTCTCGGGGACCGGGGAGCTGTTTTTT
TRBV9,TRBD2,.,TRBJ2-3,CASSVATSSGALTDTQYF,TGTGCCAGCAGCGTAGCTACGTCTAGCGGGGCGCTCACAGATACGCAGTATTTT
TRBV16,TRBD1,.,TRBJ1-4,CASSQGQGREKLFF,TGTGCCAGCAGCCAAGGACAGGGCCGAGAAAAACTGTTTTTT
TRBV19,.,once,TRBJ2-7,CASSMVGGSVSEQYF,TGTGCCAGTAGTATGGTGGGGGGCTCTGTCTCCGAGCAGTACTTC
TRBV11-2,TRBD2,.,TRBJ2-7,CASRVSGRRGSYEQYF,TGTGCCAGCAGGGTTAGCGGGAGGAGGGGATCCTACGAGCAGTACTTC
TRBV6-5,.,.,TRBJ1-2,CASSYARWEVNYGYTF,TGTGCCAGCAGTTACGCCCGGTGGGAGGTGAACTATGGCTACACCTTC
TRBV7-2,.,.,TRBJ1-1,CASSITSNTEAFF,TGTGCCAGCAGTATTACCTCGAACACTGAAGCTTTCTTT
TRBV7-3,TRBD2,.,TRBJ2-1,CASSPLAGGRGTNEQFF,TGTGCCAGCAGCCCCTTAGCGGGAGGGAGGGGTACAAATGAGCAGTTCTTC
TRBV2,.,.,TRBJ1-1,CASRGDNTEAFF,TGTGCCAGCCGAGGGGACAACACTGAAGCTTTCTTT
TRBV6-1,TRBD2,.,TRBJ2-1,CASSPQLAAGHEQFF,TGTGCCAGCAGTCCTCAACTAGCGGCGGGCCATGAGCAGTTCTTC
TRBV21-1,.,.,TRBJ1-5,CASSKEGRRQGNQPQHF,TGTGCCAGCAGCAAAGAAGGGCGGAGACAGGGAAACCAGCCCCAGCATTTT
TRBV2,TRBD1,.,TRBJ2-2,CASTTDRGQGGELFF,TGTGCCAGCACCACCGACAGGGGGCAGGGCGGGGAGCTGTTTTTT
TRBV6-1,.,few,TRBJ1-2,CASTPRPDGYTF,TGTGCCAGCACCCCCCGCCCCGATGGCTACACCTTC
TRBV5-8,TRBD1,.,TRBJ1-5,CASSWTGVPGQPQHF,TGTGCCAGCAGCTGGACAGGCGTCCCCGGTCAGCCCCAGCATTTT
TRBV2,.,few,TRBJ1-6,CASILTLNSPLHF,TGTGCCAGCATCTTAACCCTTAATTCACCCCTCCACTTT
TRBV6-1,.,.,TRBJ1-2,CASGFTMTDGYTF,TGTGCCAGCGGATTTACTATGACTGATGGCTACACCTTC
TRBV27,.,.,TRBJ1-3,CASSPDYTGGNTIYF,TGTGCCAGCAGCCCCGATTATACGGGTGGAAACACCATATATTTT
TRBV5-6,TRBD1,.,TRBJ1-2,CASSLAFQGAIYGYTF,TGTGCCAGCAGCTTGGCCTTTCAGGGGGCGATTTATGGCTACACCTTC
TRBV5-1,TRBD1,.,TRBJ1-6,CASSTETGTGYSPLHF,TGCGCCAGCAGCACGGAGACTGGGACAGGGTATTCACCCCTCCACTTT
TRBV5-6,.,.,TRBJ1-1,CASSLRGTEAFF,TGTGCCAGCAGCTTGCGGGGAACTGAAGCTTTCTTT
TRBV6-5,.,few,TRBJ1-1,CASSSPGWEAFF,TGTGCCAGCAGTTCCCCGGGGTGGGAAGCTTTCTTT